These 8 T cell receptor beta chains came from one sample sequenced in a study of blood T cell repertoires in COVID-19. This table comes from immunoSEQ multiplex PCR, and its TCRdb copy is limited to in-frame clones, with some not included. The sample shows about 350,000 clones, 80% to 90% of them seen only once. Sequences were obtained from peripheral blood. Every receptor here comes from a man aged 25 to 40 with COVID-19, enrolled during active disease.

The gene calls are TRBV7-3 and TRBJ2-1; tentatively, D is TRBD2 (7 bases). Germline V gene data show CDR1 as SGHTA and CDR2 as FQGTGA. There are 14 residues in the CDR3. Trimming cost V 5 bases and J 1 base, with 9 bases left between them. CDR3 DNA: TGTGCCAGCAGCAGGGGGGGTTCCTACAATGAGCAGTTCTTC. It is translated as CASSRGGSYNEQFF.

The rearrangement joins TRBV18 to TRBJ2-1; 14 nucleotides match TRBD2. The junction had 5 bases not matched to a gene; V was cut back by 4 bases and J by 0 bases. The V gene's germline CDR1 is KGHSH and CDR2 LQKENI. This CDR3 comprises 18 residues. For the CDR3, the DNA is TGTGCCAGCTCACTACTGGGACTAGCGGGGGACTCCTACAATGAGCAGTTCTTC. Its protein is CASSLLGLAGDSYNEQFF.

The V gene is TRBV4-1, the J gene TRBJ1-1; 7 nucleotides line up with TRBD1. The CDR3 length is 15 residues. Germline V gene lookup returns CDR1 MGHRA and CDR2 YSYEKL. V trimming: 1 base; J trimming: 0 bases; junction bases outside the gene matches: 2. CDR3 sequence: CASSQGDRVNTEAFF. The CDR3 DNA reads as TGCGCCAGCAGCCAAGGAGACAGGGTGAACACTGAAGCTTTCTTT.

The chain couples TRBV19 to TRBJ1-2; the match to TRBD1 covers 9 bases. Looked up from germline, CDR1 is LNHDA and CDR2 is SQIVND (reference sequence). Trimming at V came to 7 bases and at J to 5 bases, leaving 11 bases not matched to a gene. CDR3 size: 15 residues. The CDR3 reads CASTTRPGQGYGYTF. CDR3 nucleotide sequence: TGTGCCAGTACCACACGACCGGGACAGGGTTATGGCTACACCTTC.

The chain recombines TRBV4-1 with TRBJ2-1; TRBD2 matches at 12 bases. Germline CDR1 and CDR2: MGHRA and YSYEKL. This CDR3 comprises 17 residues. V shed 2 bases, J shed 2 bases, and the junction held 4 bases outside the gene matches. CDR3 nucleotides: TGCGCCAGCAGCCAACCCAGGACTAGCGGGGCCTACAATGAGCAGTTCTTC. It encodes CASSQPRTSGAYNEQFF.

This clone was picked up one time. The chain has TRBV7-9 and TRBJ1-4, with 8 nucleotides matching TRBD1. The CDR3 runs 15 residues. Germline assignment: CDR1 SEHNR and CDR2 FQNEAQ (reference sequence). V was pared by 4 bases and J by 4 bases, with 5 bases of the junction left unmatched. The CDR3 loop reads CASSSDRGHNEKLFF. The CDR3 DNA follows: TGTGCCAGCAGCTCCGACAGGGGCCATAATGAAAAACTGTTTTTT. The full variable domain, rest sourced from reference TRBV7-9 and TRBJ1-4, is DTGVSQNPRHKITKRGQNVTFRCDPISEHNRLYWYRQTLGQGPEFLTYFQNEAQLEKSRLLSDRFSAERPKGSFSTLEIQRTEQGDSAMYLCASSSDRGHNEKLFFGSGTQLSVL.

The chain has TRBV27 and TRBJ1-1; D might be TRBD1 (6 bases). The CDR3 contains 15 residues. Trimming left V 5 bases short and J 0 bases short, with 13 bases between. Germline CDR1 MNHEY, CDR2 SMNVEV (reference sequence). The CDR3 DNA sequence: TGTGCCAGCAGTCGACAGGAGGTTATGAACACTGAAGCTTTCTTT. It specifies CASSRQEVMNTEAFF.

V gene TRBV11-2 combines with J gene TRBJ2-5; D is unresolved. The V gene's germline CDR1 is SGHAT and CDR2 FQNNGV. Trimming left V 5 bases short and J 0 bases short, with 10 bases between. CDR3 length equals 14 residues. DNA for the CDR3: TGTGCCAGCAGCCCCGACTCGTACCAAGAGACCCAGTACTTC. Its translation: CASSPDSYQETQYF.